The entry below gives a single T cell receptor beta chain sequence along with its context. Antigen specificity is unknown. Treatment meaning: approximately 18 received Ad26.COV2.S at low or high dose, single or two shots; several received placebo; per-sample allocation not given. Collection of the samples took place on day 63 after the first injection of vaccine or placebo. The assay was immunoSEQ multiplex PCR, and TCRdb's table has in-frame clones only and misses some. The sample contains around 250,000 clones, 87% of which appear only once. The entry originates in a study of Ad26.COV2.S vaccination and SARS-CoV-2 variants. Findings of the study overall: With respect to non-spike TCR breadth, vaccine and placebo recipients were similar.

This specimen consisted of peripheral blood, obtained in a trial of Ad26.COV2.S vaccine versus placebo. This clonotype was sampled from a person between 18 and 65 years old who received the Ad26.COV2.S COVID-19 vaccine or a placebo.

CDR3 sequence (DNA): TGTGCCAGCGAGCGGGGGGGAAACAATGAGCAGTTCTTC. As protein: CASERGGNNEQFF. The rearrangement uses TRBV3-1 (or the pseudogene TRBV3-2) and TRBJ2-1, with 10 bases matching TRBD2. The germline V gene encodes CDR1 LGHDT and CDR2 YNNKEL (reference sequence). This CDR3 spans 13 amino acids. The trim removed 8 bases at V and 5 bases at J, leaving 3 bases unmatched.